These 3 T cell receptor beta chains originate from one sample sequenced in a study of T cell responses to AZD1222 COVID-19 vaccine. Method: immunoSEQ multiplex PCR; TCRdb's copy keeps in-frame clones and lacks some. The top ten hold 5.6% of the sample, which has 89,000 or so clones, 86% seen once. Sequencing used peripheral blood, obtained 28 days after the second AZD1222 dose. Receptors originate from an adult who received the AZD1222 COVID-19 vaccine.

J is TRBJ1-5 and V is TRBV27, with D hard to call. Between the trimmed V and J ends, which lost 5 bases and 0 bases, there was a span of 14 bases. Germline loops: CDR1 MNHEY, CDR2 SMNVEV (reference sequence). The CDR3 has 16 amino acids. In DNA form, the CDR3 reads TGTGCCAGCAGTCGCGGCGGAGCTTATAGCAATCAGCCCCAGCATTTT. Translation gives CASSRGGAYSNQPQHF.

The V and J genes are TRBV10-1 and TRBJ2-6; D remains ambiguous. V was clipped by 0 bases and J by 0 bases, with 12 bases between them. CDR1 WNHNN and CDR2 SYGVQD come from the germline V gene (reference sequence). The CDR3 is made up of 18 amino acids. For the CDR3, the DNA is TGCGCCAGCAGTGAGTCAAACAGTCTTTTCTCTGGGGCCAACGTCCTGACTTTC. Protein sequence: CASSESNSLFSGANVLTF.

This sequence joins TRBV27 and TRBJ2-7; TRBD1 aligns across 8 bases. Germline values: CDR1 MNHEY, CDR2 SMNVEV (reference sequence). The CDR3 loop spans 18 amino acids. Trimming at V came to 6 bases and at J to 1 base, leaving 17 bases not matched to a gene. The CDR3 DNA reads TGTGCCAGCAGCTCTTTCTATCAGGGGGCCAGTACGTCCTACGAGCAGTACTTC. It encodes CASSSFYQGASTSYEQYF.